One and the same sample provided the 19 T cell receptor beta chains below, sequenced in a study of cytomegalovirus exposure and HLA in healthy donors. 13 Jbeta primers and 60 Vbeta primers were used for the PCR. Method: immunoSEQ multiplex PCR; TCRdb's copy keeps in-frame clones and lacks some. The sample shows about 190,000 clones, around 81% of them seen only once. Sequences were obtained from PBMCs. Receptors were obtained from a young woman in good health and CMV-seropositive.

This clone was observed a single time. Here the CDR3 DNA reads TGTGCCAGCAGCTCGAGAGGGGCAGGGGCTAATTCACCCCTCCACTTT. It codes for CASSSRGAGANSPLHF. V gene TRBV11-2 combines with J gene TRBJ1-6; D perhaps matches TRBD1 (6 bases). CDR3 length: 16 amino acids. Germline V lookup: CDR1 SGHAT, CDR2 FQNNGV. V was pared by 4 bases and J by 6 bases, with 16 bases between. Based on the CDR3 plus reference TRBV11-2 and TRBJ1-6, the full variable domain is EAGVAQSPRYKIIEKRQSVAFWCNPISGHATLYWYQQILGQGPKLLIQFQNNGVVDDSQLPKDRFSAERLKGVDSTLKIQPAKLEDSAVYLCASSSRGAGANSPLHFGNGTRLTVT.

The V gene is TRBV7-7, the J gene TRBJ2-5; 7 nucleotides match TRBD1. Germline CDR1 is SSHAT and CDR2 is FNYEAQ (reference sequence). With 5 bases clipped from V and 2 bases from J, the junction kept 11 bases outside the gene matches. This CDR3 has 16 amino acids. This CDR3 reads CASSPWTGKVQETQYF. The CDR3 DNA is TGTGCCAGCAGCCCCTGGACAGGCAAGGTACAAGAGACCCAGTACTTC.

The CDR3 region has the DNA TGTGCCTGGAGTTCGGGTCCGCCCCATGAAGCTTTCTTT. Translated, it gives CAWSSGPPHEAFF. This chain uses TRBV30 with TRBJ1-1, with D unclear. Trimming pared 2 bases from V and 7 bases from J, leaving 14 bases between. The CDR3 runs 13 residues. Looked up from germline, CDR1 is GTSNPN and CDR2 is SVGIG (reference sequence).

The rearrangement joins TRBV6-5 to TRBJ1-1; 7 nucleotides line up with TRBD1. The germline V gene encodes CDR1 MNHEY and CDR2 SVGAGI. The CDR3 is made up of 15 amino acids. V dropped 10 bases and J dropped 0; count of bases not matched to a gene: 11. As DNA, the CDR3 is TGTGCCACCGCACCGACAGGGTTCATGAACACTGAAGCTTTCTTT. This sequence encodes CATAPTGFMNTEAFF.

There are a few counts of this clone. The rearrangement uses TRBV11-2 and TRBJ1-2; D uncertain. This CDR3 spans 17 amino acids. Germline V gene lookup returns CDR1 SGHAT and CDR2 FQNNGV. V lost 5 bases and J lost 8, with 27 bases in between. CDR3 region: CASSPSRNRARIIGYTF. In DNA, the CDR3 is TGTGCCAGCAGCCCTAGCCGGAACCGGGCCCGGATAATAGGCTACACCTTC. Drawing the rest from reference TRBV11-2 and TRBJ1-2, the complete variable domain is EAGVAQSPRYKIIEKRQSVAFWCNPISGHATLYWYQQILGQGPKLLIQFQNNGVVDDSQLPKDRFSAERLKGVDSTLKIQPAKLEDSAVYLCASSPSRNRARIIGYTFGSGTRLTVV.

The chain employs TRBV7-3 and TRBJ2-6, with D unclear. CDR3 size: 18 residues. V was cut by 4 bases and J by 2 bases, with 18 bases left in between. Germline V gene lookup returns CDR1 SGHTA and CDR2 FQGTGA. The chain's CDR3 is CASSSSRRPRAGANVLTF. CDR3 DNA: TGTGCCAGCAGCTCCTCCCGACGTCCCCGGGCTGGGGCCAACGTCCTGACTTTC.

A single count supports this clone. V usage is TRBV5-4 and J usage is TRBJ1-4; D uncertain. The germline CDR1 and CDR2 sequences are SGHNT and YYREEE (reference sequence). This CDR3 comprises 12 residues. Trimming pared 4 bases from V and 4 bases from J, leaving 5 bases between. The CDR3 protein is CASSGLNEKLFF. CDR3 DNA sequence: TGTGCCAGCAGCGGGCTTAATGAAAAACTGTTTTTT.

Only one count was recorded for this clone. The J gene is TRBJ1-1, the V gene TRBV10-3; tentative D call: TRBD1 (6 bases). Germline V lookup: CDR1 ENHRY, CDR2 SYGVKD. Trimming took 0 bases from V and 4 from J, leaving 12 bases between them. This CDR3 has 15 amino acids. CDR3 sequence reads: CAISESTGFSTEAFF. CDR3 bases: TGTGCCATCAGTGAGTCAACAGGGTTCTCCACTGAAGCTTTCTTT.

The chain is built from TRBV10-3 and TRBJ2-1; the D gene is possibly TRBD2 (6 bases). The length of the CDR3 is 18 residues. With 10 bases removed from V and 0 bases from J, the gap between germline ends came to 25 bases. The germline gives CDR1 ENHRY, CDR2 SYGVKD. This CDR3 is CATSDDTGTTSSYNEQFF. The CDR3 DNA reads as TGTGCCACTAGCGACGACACCGGGACCACTAGCTCCTACAATGAGCAGTTCTTC.

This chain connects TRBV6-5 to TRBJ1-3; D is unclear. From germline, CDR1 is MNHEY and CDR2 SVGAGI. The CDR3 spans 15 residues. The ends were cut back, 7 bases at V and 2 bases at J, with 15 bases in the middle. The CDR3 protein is CASTRGHKAGNTIYF. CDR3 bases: TGTGCCAGCACCCGAGGGCATAAGGCTGGAAACACCATATATTTT.

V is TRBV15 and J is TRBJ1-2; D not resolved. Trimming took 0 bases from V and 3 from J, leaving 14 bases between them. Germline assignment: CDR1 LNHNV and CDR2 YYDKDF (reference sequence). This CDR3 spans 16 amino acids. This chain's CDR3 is CATSRDRSRAYYGYTF. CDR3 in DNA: TGTGCCACCAGCAGAGACAGGTCGAGGGCCTACTATGGCTACACCTTC. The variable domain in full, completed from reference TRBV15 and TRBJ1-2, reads DAMVIQNPRYQVTQFGKPVTLSCSQTLNHNVMYWYQQKSSQAPKLLFHYYDKDFNNEADTPDNFQSRRPNTSFCFLDIRSPGLGDTAMYLCATSRDRSRAYYGYTFGSGTRLTVV.

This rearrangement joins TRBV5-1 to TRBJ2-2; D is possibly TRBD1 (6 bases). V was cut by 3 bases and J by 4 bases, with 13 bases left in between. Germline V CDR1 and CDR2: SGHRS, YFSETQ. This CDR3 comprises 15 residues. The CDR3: CASSYDQQGTGELFF. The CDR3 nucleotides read TGCGCCAGCAGCTACGACCAACAGGGCACCGGGGAGCTGTTTTTT.

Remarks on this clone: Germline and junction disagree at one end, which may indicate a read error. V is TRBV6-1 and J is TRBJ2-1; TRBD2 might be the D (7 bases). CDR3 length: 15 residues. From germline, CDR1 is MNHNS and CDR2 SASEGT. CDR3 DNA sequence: TGTACCAGCAGTGAGGGGGGGCTTGTCTACAATGAGCAGTTCTTC. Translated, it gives CTSSEGGLVYNEQFF.

The DNA for the CDR3 is TGTGCCAGCAGCCTACTTGGGCCGAACACTGAAGCTTTCTTT. It specifies CASSLLGPNTEAFF. The J gene is TRBJ1-1, the V gene TRBV5-8; D gene uncertain. In germline, CDR1 is SGHTS, CDR2 YDEGEE. The CDR3 totals 14 residues. The ends were cut back, 4 bases at V and 1 base at J, with 11 bases in the middle.

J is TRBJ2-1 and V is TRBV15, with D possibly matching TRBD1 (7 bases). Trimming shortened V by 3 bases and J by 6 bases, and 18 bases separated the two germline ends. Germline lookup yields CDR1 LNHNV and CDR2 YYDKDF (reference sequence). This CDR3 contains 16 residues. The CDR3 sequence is CATSRGGQETSNEQFF. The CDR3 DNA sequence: TGTGCCACCAGCAGGGGAGGACAGGAAACATCCAATGAGCAGTTCTTC.

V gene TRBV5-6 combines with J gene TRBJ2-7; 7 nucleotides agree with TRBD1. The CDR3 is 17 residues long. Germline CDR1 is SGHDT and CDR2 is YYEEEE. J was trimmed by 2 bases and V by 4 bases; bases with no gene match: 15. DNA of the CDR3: TGTGCCAGCAGCCGACCCGGACAGGTTATCATCCCCTACGAGCAGTACTTC. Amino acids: CASSRPGQVIIPYEQYF. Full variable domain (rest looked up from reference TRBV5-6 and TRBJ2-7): DAGVTQSPTHLIKTRGQQVTLRCSPKSGHDTVSWYQQALGQGPQFIFQYYEEEERQRGNFPDRFSGHQFPNYSSELNVNALLLGDSALYLCASSRPGQVIIPYEQYFGPGTRLTVT.

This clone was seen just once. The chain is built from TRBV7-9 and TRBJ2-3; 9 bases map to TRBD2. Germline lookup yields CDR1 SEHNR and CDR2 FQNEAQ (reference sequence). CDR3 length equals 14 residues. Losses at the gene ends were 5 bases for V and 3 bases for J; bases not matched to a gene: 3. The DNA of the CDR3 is TGTGCCAGCAGCCCGGGACTAGCAACAGATACGCAGTATTTT. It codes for CASSPGLATDTQYF.

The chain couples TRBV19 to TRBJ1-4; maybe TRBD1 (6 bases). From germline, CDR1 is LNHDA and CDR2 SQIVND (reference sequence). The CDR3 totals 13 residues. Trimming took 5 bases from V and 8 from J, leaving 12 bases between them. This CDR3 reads CASSGTSSEKLFF. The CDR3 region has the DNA TGTGCCAGTAGTGGGACAAGCAGCGAAAAACTGTTTTTT. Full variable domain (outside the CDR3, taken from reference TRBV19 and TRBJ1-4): DGGITQSPKYLFRKEGQNVTLSCEQNLNHDAMYWYRQDPGQGLRLIYYSQIVNDFQKGDIAEGYSVSREKKESFPLTVTSAQKNPTAFYLCASSGTSSEKLFFGSGTQLSVL.

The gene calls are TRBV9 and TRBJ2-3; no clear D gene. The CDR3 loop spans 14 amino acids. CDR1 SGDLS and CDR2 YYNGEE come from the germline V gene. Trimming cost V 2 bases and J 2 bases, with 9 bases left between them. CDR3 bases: TGTGCCAGCAGCGTCGCTAGTCTCACAGATACGCAGTATTTT. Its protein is CASSVASLTDTQYF.